The TCR beta chain under discussion was sequenced for a study of early T cells in non-severe SARS-CoV-2 infection. This clonotype appeared many times. Its antigen is unidentified. With 2 bases removed from V and 1 base from J, the gap between germline ends came to 8 bases. This CDR3 contains 14 residues. CDR1 and CDR2 (germline): MNHEY, SVGAGI. General study findings and limits: Anti-spike CD8 responses were favored by VDJdb matching, which missed private and CD4 specificities.

cDNA molecules, individually, were tagged with unique molecular identifiers. TCRdb reprocessed the 5' RACE reads with MiXCR, giving one entry per CDR3 protein. The data contain over 50,000 distinct CDR3 sequences, roughly 10% of them singletons. The TCR sequence derives from an adult who was a healthcare worker with PCR-confirmed SARS-CoV-2 infection or an uninfected control (not recorded which). The V gene is TRBV6-5, the J gene TRBJ1-1; D unresolved. Sequenced input: whole blood. The CDR3 region has the DNA TGTGCCAGCAGTTACAGTTTCCCGAACACTGAAGCTTTCTTT. This codes for CASSYSFPNTEAFF.